This TCR beta chain was found in a study of T cells in Graves' hyperthyroidism and ophthalmopathy. Turning to the study itself: Blood was drawn when the patient was first diagnosed and still untreated.

TCR beta CDR3 region amplification was performed from RNA transcripts. The HTBI set primed first-round TCR CDR3 RT-PCR. TCRdb itself ran the multiplex PCR reads through MiXCR, one entry per CDR3 protein. This table has 250,000 to 300,000 distinct CDR3 sequences, 13% to 15% appearing once. Broader study findings: Classification by a 13 V-J model distinguished ophthalmopathy from stable hyperthyroidism.

In this sample, this clonotype turned up a few times. What it binds is not known. Patients were aged 18 to 65, had disease duration under 2 months, and had newly diagnosed hyperthyroidism. Blood was sampled at initial diagnosis of hyperthyroidism, prior to onset of any ophthalmopathy symptoms. The specimen was blood. The TCR comes from a woman in her thirties or forties with Graves' hyperthyroidism that later progressed to Graves' ophthalmopathy.

The CDR3 region is CASSVGGGYEQFF. The CDR3 nucleotides are TGTGCCAGTAGTGTAGGCGGGGGCTATGAGCAGTTCTTC. This chain connects TRBV19 to TRBJ2-1; possibly TRBD2 for D (7 bases). The CDR3 contains 13 residues. The germline gives CDR1 LNHDA, CDR2 SQIVND (reference sequence). Trimming pared 5 bases from V and 8 bases from J, leaving 13 bases between.